The 17 T cell receptor beta chains listed next were all sequenced from one sample in a study of cytomegalovirus exposure and HLA in healthy donors. The PCR contained 60 Vbeta and 13 Jbeta primers. Clones were read by immunoSEQ multiplex PCR, and TCRdb kept only the in-frame ones, dropping some. This sample's table has approximately 150,000 clones. Sequencing used PBMCs. The receptor source for this set is a male donor in good health and CMV-seronegative.

The V call is TRBV7-6, the J call TRBJ2-7; TRBD1 is a possible D gene (6 bases). Trimming stripped 5 bases from V and 2 bases from J, with 19 bases between. The germline V gene encodes CDR1 SGHVS and CDR2 FNYEAQ. This CDR3 has 16 amino acids. The CDR3 DNA reads as TGTGCCAGCAGCGACCGCCAGGGGATCCAAGCCTACGAGCAGTACTTC. It encodes CASSDRQGIQAYEQYF.

The V and J genes are TRBV9 and TRBJ2-7, with D unresolved. The CDR3 extends over 13 amino acids. Germline CDR1 reads SGDLS; CDR2 reads YYNGEE. The germline V and J ends were trimmed by 4 bases and 0 bases, with 8 bases remaining between them. CDR3 sequence: CASSLSPSYEQYF. The CDR3 nucleotides are TGTGCCAGCAGCCTCTCCCCCTCCTACGAGCAGTACTTC.

J is TRBJ2-6 and V is TRBV4-2, with 7 bases that match TRBD1. Germline trimming cut 0 bases from V and 2 bases from J; bases unmatched to any gene: 7. The CDR3 covers 18 residues. The V gene's germline CDR1 is LGHNA and CDR2 YNFKEQ. The CDR3 coding sequence is TGTGCCAGCAGCCAAGACTCACAGGGGCAGGCTGGGGCCAACGTCCTGACTTTC. Translated, it gives CASSQDSQGQAGANVLTF.

The genes are TRBV18 and TRBJ1-2, with TRBD1 as a possible D gene (5 bases). The CDR3 consists of 14 residues. V was cut by 3 bases and J by 4 bases, with 12 bases left in between. Germline lookup yields CDR1 KGHSH and CDR2 LQKENI. The chain's CDR3 is CASSPTESAYGYTF. CDR3 coding DNA: TGTGCCAGCTCACCGACAGAGTCGGCCTATGGCTACACCTTC.

V is TRBV29-1 and J is TRBJ2-3; a possible D gene is TRBD2 (6 bases). Germline V lookup: CDR1 SQVTM, CDR2 ANQGSEA. The CDR3 contains 15 residues. Trimming pared 3 bases from V and 4 bases from J, leaving 17 bases between. In DNA, the CDR3 is TGCAGCGTTGAGCTACTAGCAAAAAATTCAGATACGCAGTATTTT. It codes for CSVELLAKNSDTQYF.

The chain has TRBV4-3 and TRBJ2-1; a weak D match, TRBD2 (7 bases). The V gene lost 7 bases and the J gene lost 11 bases, with 18 bases spanning the gap. CDR3 length: 13 residues. CDR1 and CDR2 from the germline V gene are LGHNA and YSLEER. The CDR3 DNA is TGCGCCAGCATGCCAAGAGGGGGGGTTAAGCAGTTCTTC. Its translation is CASMPRGGVKQFF.

The CDR3 here is CASSTPGQSNEKLFF. In nucleotides, the CDR3 is TGCGCCAGCAGCACGCCGGGACAGTCTAATGAAAAACTGTTTTTT. The chain joins TRBV5-1 to TRBJ1-4; 7 bases map to TRBD1. Trimming removed 4 bases from V and 3 bases from J; junction bases left unmatched: 6. Germline V gene data show CDR1 as SGHRS and CDR2 as YFSETQ. This CDR3 has 15 residues.

The V gene is TRBV9, the J gene TRBJ1-5; 7 bases are shared with TRBD1. The CDR3 is 14 amino acids. CDR1 is SGDLS, CDR2 YYNGEE, per germline. V gave up 4 bases and J gave up 8 bases; unmatched junction bases: 9. Here the CDR3 reads CASSPQGGGEPQHF. The CDR3 DNA sequence: TGTGCCAGCAGCCCCCAAGGGGGCGGGGAGCCCCAGCATTTT.

The chain joins TRBV27 to TRBJ1-2, with D uncertain. Germline lookup yields CDR1 MNHEY and CDR2 SMNVEV (reference sequence). Trimming stripped 8 bases from V and 8 bases from J, with 12 bases between. There are 11 residues in the CDR3. Here the CDR3 reads CASSRGDGYTF. CDR3 DNA: TGTGCCAGCTCCCGAGGAGACGGCTACACCTTC.

The V call is TRBV25-1, the J call TRBJ1-1; 7 bases are shared with TRBD1. The J segment lost 3 bases and the V segment lost 3 bases, leaving 1 base of the junction unmatched. Germline CDR1 is MGHDK and CDR2 is SYGVNS. CDR3 size: 13 residues. CDR3 DNA: TGTGCCAGCAGTGAGACAGGGTACACTGAAGCTTTCTTT. Its translation: CASSETGYTEAFF.

J is TRBJ1-5 and V is TRBV6-1; 7 bases fit TRBD1. J lost 0 bases, V lost 11 bases, and 10 bases had no gene match. CDR3 length equals 15 residues. CDR1 is MNHNS, CDR2 SASEGT, per germline. For the CDR3, the DNA is TGTGCCGGAGGTCCAACAGGGGATAGCAATCAGCCCCAGCATTTT. It yields the protein CAGGPTGDSNQPQHF.

The genes are TRBV19 and TRBJ2-7; TRBD2 matches 9 bases. This CDR3 is 14 amino acids long. V lost 7 bases, J lost 3 bases, and 7 bases stayed unmatched. CDR1 is LNHDA, CDR2 SQIVND, per germline (reference sequence). This CDR3 is CASKEAGGRYEQYF. The CDR3 nucleotides read TGTGCCAGTAAGGAAGCGGGAGGTCGCTACGAGCAGTACTTC. Combining the CDR3 with reference TRBV19 and TRBJ2-7 gives the whole variable domain DGGITQSPKYLFRKEGQNVTLSCEQNLNHDAMYWYRQDPGQGLRLIYYSQIVNDFQKGDIAEGYSVSREKKESFPLTVTSAQKNPTAFYLCASKEAGGRYEQYFGPGTRLTVT.

The chain employs TRBV30 and TRBJ1-2; 9 nucleotides align to TRBD1. The CDR3 contains 14 residues. The germline V gene has CDR1 GTSNPN and CDR2 SVGIG (reference sequence). V was clipped by 5 bases and J by 7 bases; unmatched bases: 11. The CDR3 here is CAWLPPGQGSGYTF. Here the CDR3 DNA reads TGTGCCTGGTTACCACCGGGACAGGGTAGTGGCTACACCTTC.

The chain is built from TRBV5-1 and TRBJ1-1; TRBD1 is a possible D gene (6 bases). V gave up 4 bases and J gave up 2 bases, with 12 bases separating them. The CDR3 totals 14 residues. Germline values: CDR1 SGHRS, CDR2 YFSETQ. In DNA, the CDR3 is TGCGCCAGCAGCACCTTACAGGGAAACACTGAAGCTTTCTTT. This sequence encodes CASSTLQGNTEAFF.

This chain joins TRBV5-3 and TRBJ1-2; tentatively, D is TRBD1 (5 bases). TRBV5-3 is flagged as an ORF with uncertain function. The CDR3 consists of 15 residues. Trimming removed 3 bases from V and 9 bases from J, with 21 bases in between. The CDR3 DNA is TGTGCCAGAAGCTCCATAATGCGGGGCGGTGGCCGCTACACCTTC. Translated, it gives CARSSIMRGGGRYTF.

V is TRBV7-2 and J is TRBJ1-3; D remains unclear. The CDR3 is made up of 15 amino acids. The V and J ends lost 6 bases and 0 bases respectively, with 12 bases between them. Germline CDR1 SGHTA, CDR2 FQGNSA. The CDR3 is CASRRWADSGNTIYF. The CDR3 nucleotides read TGTGCCAGCAGACGCTGGGCAGACTCTGGAAACACCATATATTTT. Full variable domain (rest looked up from reference TRBV7-2 and TRBJ1-3): GAGVSQSPSNKVTEKGKDVELRCDPISGHTALYWYRQSLGQGLEFLIYFQGNSAPDKSGLPSDRFSAERTGGSVSTLTIQRTQQEDSAVYLCASRRWADSGNTIYFGEGSWLTVV.

The chain uses TRBV10-2 and TRBJ1-1; 11 nucleotides agree with TRBD1. The length of the CDR3 is 12 residues. The V and J ends lost 8 bases and 8 bases, in that order; junction bases with no gene match: 4. Germline values: CDR1 WSHSY, CDR2 SAAADI. The CDR3 reads CASGTGGREAFF. Written as DNA, the CDR3 is TGCGCCAGCGGGACAGGGGGAAGAGAAGCTTTCTTT.